This T cell receptor (beta chain) was found in a study of graft-versus-host responses after intestinal transplantation. Study as a whole: Anti-thymocyte globulin induction was given to all recipients, followed by tacrolimus and steroids for around three years.

Notes on the study in general: Among recipient marrow samples, GvH clones were found; some appeared first in ileum or blood. Early HvG declines after transplant were associated with peak circulating GvH clone levels. Individuals who had graft-donor T cell macrochimerism had allografts that showed high graft-versus-host to host-versus-graft clonal ratios.

CDR3 length equals 13 residues. Germline-derived CDR1 and CDR2 are SGHRS and YFSETQ. Trimming removed 0 bases from V and 6 bases from J, with 10 bases in between. Remarks on this clone: Its antigen remains unidentified.

Produced via immunoSEQ multiplex PCR; TCRdb's table is partial and in-frame only. This sample yields around 120,000 clones, of which approximately 96% are seen a single time; 3% to 3.5% belongs to the top ten. The clonotype originates from a human donor who received an intestinal transplant. The chain uses TRBV5-1 and TRBJ2-7, with D possibly being TRBD1 (5 bases). The sequencing used unstimulated CD8+ T cells sorted from spleen or lymph node cells, collected before intestinal transplant. The CDR3 nucleotides read TGCGCCAGCAGCTTGGGTCCTAGGGGCGAGCAGTACTTC. Translated, it gives CASSLGPRGEQYF.